This TCR beta chain comes out of a study of control samples from healthy donors and cancer patients. After removal of 6 bases from V and 0 bases from J, the junction contained 15 bases not matched to a gene. Looked up from germline, CDR1 is SGHRS and CDR2 is YFSETQ. The CDR3 loop spans 18 amino acids. Sequencing was performed with immunoSEQ multiplex PCR; in TCRdb, only in-frame clones are kept and a portion is missing. The profile shows 150,000 to 200,000 clones, 85% to 90% of them singletons. This receptor was identified in a woman in her 30s in good health. The J gene is TRBJ2-3, the V gene TRBV5-1; 8 nucleotides align to TRBD2. The sequenced sample consisted of blood. The CDR3: CASKTGLAGLSSTDTQYF. The CDR3 DNA sequence: TGCGCCAGCAAGACCGGATTAGCGGGACTCTCAAGCACAGATACGCAGTATTTT.